A selection of T cell receptor beta chains follows, all from one sample in a study of cytomegalovirus exposure and HLA in healthy donors. Produced via immunoSEQ multiplex PCR; TCRdb's table is partial and in-frame only. The sample carries around 130,000 clones, 85% to 90% recorded once. Sequencing used PBMCs. The receptors were gathered from a man aged 25-45 years in good health and CMV-seronegative. Both conserved end residues are part of each CDR3. The D gene is left open where the match is weak. Clone sizes are given selectively: once, few, many, or a class where the clone is expanded.

.	TRBJ1-6	.	TRBV2	TGTGCCAGCGCTGAAGCCCCGGGAAACAACTCACCCCTCCACTTT	CASAEAPGNNSPLHF
.	TRBJ1-2	.	TRBV6-5	TGTGCCAGCAGGAAAGGGACTCATGGTGGCTACACCTTC	CASRKGTHGGYTF
TRBD2	TRBJ2-7	.	TRBV11-2	TGTGCCAGCAGCCCCGGACTAGCGGATAACTACGAGCAGTACTTC	CASSPGLADNYEQYF
TRBD1	TRBJ1-4	.	TRBV30	TGTGCCTGGGGACAGGGCGGGGATGAAAAACTGTTTTTT	CAWGQGGDEKLFF
TRBD1	TRBJ2-4	once	TRBV15	TGTGCCACCAGCAGAAATCGAGGACAGGGGGATATAGCCAAAAACATTCAGTACTTC	CATSRNRGQGDIAKNIQYF
.	TRBJ1-5	.	TRBV2	TGTGCCAGCAGTGAAAAGGGCAGGGGAAATCAGCCCCAGCATTTT	CASSEKGRGNQPQHF
.	TRBJ2-3	.	TRBV18	TGTGCCAGCTCACCTGAGCGGGCCTACGCAGATACGCAGTATTTT	CASSPERAYADTQYF
.	TRBJ2-1	.	TRBV27	TGTGCCAGCGCGACCAGGGGTTTAGCCCCCTACAATGAGCAGTTCTTC	CASATRGLAPYNEQFF
.	TRBJ1-5	.	TRBV5-6	TGTGCCAGCAGCTCGTGGGGCGCCGGTCCCAATCAGCCCCAGCATTTT	CASSSWGAGPNQPQHF
.	TRBJ2-7	.	TRBV6-5	TGTGCCAGCAGGAGACAGGGAGGATACGAGCAGTACTTC	CASRRQGGYEQYF
.	TRBJ2-1	.	TRBV7-9	TGTGCCAGCAGCGCGACAGGAATTGAGCAGTTCTTC	CASSATGIEQFF
.	TRBJ2-5	.	TRBV29-1	TGCAGCGTTGGAGGCAGACAAGAGACCCAGTACTTC	CSVGGRQETQYF
.	TRBJ1-5	.	TRBV5-1	TGCGCCAGCAGCTTGCACGGTGATAGCAATCAGCCCCAGCATTTT	CASSLHGDSNQPQHF
TRBD2	TRBJ2-1	.	TRBV18	TGTGCCAGCTCACCCGGGACTAGCGATAACAATGAGCAGTTCTTC	CASSPGTSDNNEQFF
.	TRBJ1-2	.	TRBV27	TGTGCCAGCAGTTTTATCCCCCTAGTAAGAGGAGGCTACACCTTC	CASSFIPLVRGGYTF
.	TRBJ2-7	once	TRBV11-2	TGTGCCAGCAGCTCCTTAGCCGGCGAGCAGTACTTC	CASSSLAGEQYF
.	TRBJ2-7	.	TRBV18	TGTGCCAGCTCACCCCCCGGTTTCTCCTACGAGCAGTACTTC	CASSPPGFSYEQYF
.	TRBJ2-7	.	TRBV5-1	TGCGCCAGCAGCTCGCTACAGGGAGCCGCCTCCTACGAGCAGTACTTC	CASSSLQGAASYEQYF
.	TRBJ1-4	few	TRBV2	TGTGCCAGCAGTGGGGGGGACCCTCGGGGTAATGAAAAACTGTTTTTT	CASSGGDPRGNEKLFF
TRBD2	TRBJ2-1	.	TRBV29-1	TGCAGCGTTGTGTCGGGTAGCGGGAGAGGTAATGAGCAGTTCTTC	CSVVSGSGRGNEQFF
TRBD2	TRBJ2-1	.	TRBV7-2	TGTGCCAGCAGCCCACGACTAGCGGGAGTTCATCCGTTCTTC	CASSPRLAGVHPFF